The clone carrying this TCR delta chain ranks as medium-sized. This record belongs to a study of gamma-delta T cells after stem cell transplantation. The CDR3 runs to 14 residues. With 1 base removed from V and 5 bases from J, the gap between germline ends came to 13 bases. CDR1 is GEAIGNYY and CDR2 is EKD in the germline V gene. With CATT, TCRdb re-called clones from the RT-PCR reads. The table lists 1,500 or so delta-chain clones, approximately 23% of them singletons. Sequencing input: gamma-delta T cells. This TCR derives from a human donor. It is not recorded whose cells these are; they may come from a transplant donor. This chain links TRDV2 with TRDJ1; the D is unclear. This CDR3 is CACDTLSYRDKLIF. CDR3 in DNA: TGTGCCTGTGACACGTTGTCATATCGGGATAAACTCATCTTT.